This is a list of T cell receptor beta chains from one sample in a study of T cell repertoires in cytomegalovirus infection. No antigens are known for them. TCRdb itself ran the reads through MiXCR, one entry per CDR3 protein. Counted here are some 590,000 distinct CDR3 sequences, approximately 40% occurring once; the ten biggest clones make up about 48%. The input for sequencing was cultured PBMCs, taken from culture after CMV antigen stimulation. The receptors here all came from a human donor in good health (CMV status not recorded). Some clones in this sample may be carry-over from other donors' samples. Each CDR3 is given with its conserved first and last residue. Expanded clones are given a class, and other clones once, few, many or no size at all.

clone size | J gene | V gene | CDR3 protein
few | TRBJ2-5 | TRBV7-2 | CASSRGGRVYVRGQETQYF
few | TRBJ2-7 | TRBV7-2 | CASSLNREGLYEQYF
few | TRBJ2-7 | TRBV15 | CATRVRPGTVEQYF
many | TRBJ2-4 | TRBV7-2 | CASSRPGTGLNIQYF
- | TRBJ2-7 | TRBV5-4 | CASSGTGTSAIYEQYF
- | TRBJ2-7 | TRBV11-2 | CASSFLTLDSYEQYF
- | TRBJ2-5 | TRBV5-5 | CASSLSVFAETQYF
few | TRBJ2-4 | TRBV7-2 | CASALAGGLAKNIQYF
- | TRBJ1-1 | TRBV28 | CASSSLVGVVSEAFF
few | TRBJ2-2 | TRBV7-8 | CASSLTRGELFF
few | TRBJ1-6 | TRBV19 | CASSSTGGNSPLHF
few | TRBJ1-2 | TRBV7-2 | CASSLSLGAAYGYTF
- | TRBJ1-4 | TRBV4-1 | CASSQLFATNEKLFF
- | TRBJ2-5 | TRBV2 | CASSGTVQETQYF
few | TRBJ2-7 | TRBV7-2 | CASSLGGPSNEQYF
- | TRBJ2-7 | TRBV11-1 | CASSRTSAPHEQYF
few | TRBJ2-7 | TRBV7-8 | CASSLALTGVLYEQYF
- | TRBJ2-3 | TRBV7-2 | CASSLPLAGGGDTQYF
few | TRBJ2-1 | TRBV24-1 | CATSDPRTGLNEQFF
- | TRBJ2-1 | TRBV5-1 | CASSSLTGLGYYNEQFF
- | TRBJ1-2 | TRBV29-1 | CSVADGDYGYTF
- | TRBJ1-2 | TRBV28 | CASSSGGRTDYGYTF
few | TRBJ2-5 | TRBV7-9 | CASSLEASSEETQYF
few | TRBJ1-5 | TRBV7-8 | CASSPLPRVDQPQHF
- | TRBJ2-3 | TRBV25-1 | CASSGTSDTDTQYF
- | TRBJ1-4 | TRBV12-3/TRBV12-4 | CASSDIGEKLFF
- | TRBJ2-1 | TRBV6-5 | CASSYIGRREQFF
- | TRBJ2-7 | TRBV10-3 | CAIRTGGTPTEQYF
few | TRBJ1-3 | TRBV7-8 | CASSFNRNTIYF
- | TRBJ2-1 | TRBV7-9 | CASSPVAVEQFF
few | TRBJ2-3 | TRBV6-1 | CASRVSTDTQYF
few | TRBJ2-1 | TRBV15 | CATKEGRASYNEQFF
many | TRBJ1-6 | TRBV7-2 | CASSPWGGAQKSSYNSPLHF
- | TRBJ2-7 | TRBV6-2/TRBV6-3 | CASRPAWRGSLYEQYF
- | TRBJ2-7 | TRBV25-1 | CASSEIDLTGSSYEQYF
- | TRBJ1-6 | TRBV27 | CASSLHRVGYSPLHF
few | TRBJ1-1 | TRBV28 | CASSPRGGMNTEAFF
- | TRBJ2-5 | TRBV7-8 | CASSARLAGGPRETQYF
- | TRBJ1-5 | TRBV7-7 | CASSYYNRSGNQPQHF
few | TRBJ2-1 | TRBV5-1 | CASSLDTAKGEQFF